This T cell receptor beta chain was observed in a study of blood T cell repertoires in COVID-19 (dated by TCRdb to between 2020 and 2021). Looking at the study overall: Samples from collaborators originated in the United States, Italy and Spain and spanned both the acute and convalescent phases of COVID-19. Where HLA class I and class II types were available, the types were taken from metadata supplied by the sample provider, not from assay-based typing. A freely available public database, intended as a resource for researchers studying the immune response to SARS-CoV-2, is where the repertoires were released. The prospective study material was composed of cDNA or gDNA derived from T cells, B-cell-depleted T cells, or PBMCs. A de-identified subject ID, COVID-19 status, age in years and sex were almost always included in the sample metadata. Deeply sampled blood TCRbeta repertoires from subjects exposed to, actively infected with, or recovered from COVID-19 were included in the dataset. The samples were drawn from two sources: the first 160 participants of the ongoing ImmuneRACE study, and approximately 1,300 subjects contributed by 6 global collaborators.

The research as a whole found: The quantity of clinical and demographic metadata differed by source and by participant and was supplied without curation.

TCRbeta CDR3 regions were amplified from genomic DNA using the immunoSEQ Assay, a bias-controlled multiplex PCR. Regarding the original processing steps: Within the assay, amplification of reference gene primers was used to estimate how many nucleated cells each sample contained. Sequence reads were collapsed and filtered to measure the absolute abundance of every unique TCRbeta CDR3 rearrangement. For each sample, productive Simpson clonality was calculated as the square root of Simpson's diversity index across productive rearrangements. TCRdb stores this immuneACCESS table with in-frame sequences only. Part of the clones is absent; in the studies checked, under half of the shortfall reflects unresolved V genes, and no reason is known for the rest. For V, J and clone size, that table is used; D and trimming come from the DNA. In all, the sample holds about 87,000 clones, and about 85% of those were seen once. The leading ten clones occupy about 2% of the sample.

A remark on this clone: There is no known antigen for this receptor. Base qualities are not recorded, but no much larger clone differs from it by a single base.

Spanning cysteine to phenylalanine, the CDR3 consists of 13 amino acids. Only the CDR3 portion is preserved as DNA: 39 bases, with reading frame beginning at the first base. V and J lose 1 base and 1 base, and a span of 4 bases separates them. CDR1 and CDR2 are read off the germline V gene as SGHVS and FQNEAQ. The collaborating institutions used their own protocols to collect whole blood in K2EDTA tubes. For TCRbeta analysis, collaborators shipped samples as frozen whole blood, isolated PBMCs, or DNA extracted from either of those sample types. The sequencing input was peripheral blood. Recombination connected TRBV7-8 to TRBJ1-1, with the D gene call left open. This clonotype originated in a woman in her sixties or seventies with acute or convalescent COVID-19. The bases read TGTGCCAGCAGCTTAGGACAGAACACTGAAGCTTTCTTT. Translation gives CASSLGQNTEAFF.